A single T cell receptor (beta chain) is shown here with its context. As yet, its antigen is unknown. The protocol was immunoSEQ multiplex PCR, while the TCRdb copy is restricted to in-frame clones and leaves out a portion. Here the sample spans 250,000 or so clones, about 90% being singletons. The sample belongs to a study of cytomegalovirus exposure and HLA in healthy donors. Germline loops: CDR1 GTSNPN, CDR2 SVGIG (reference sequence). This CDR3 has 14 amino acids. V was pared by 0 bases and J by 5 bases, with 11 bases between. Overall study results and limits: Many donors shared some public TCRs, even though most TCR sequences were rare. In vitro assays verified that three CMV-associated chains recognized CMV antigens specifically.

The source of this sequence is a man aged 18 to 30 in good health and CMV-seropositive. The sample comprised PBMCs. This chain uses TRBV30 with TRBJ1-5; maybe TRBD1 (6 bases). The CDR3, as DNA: TGTGCCTGGAGTGTAATGGGGGGCGATCAGCCCCAGCATTTT. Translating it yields CAWSVMGGDQPQHF.